A single sample gave rise to the 4 T cell receptor beta chains below, sequenced in a study of cytomegalovirus exposure and HLA in healthy donors. Use of 60 Vbeta and 13 Jbeta primers characterized the PCR. TCRdb's table, derived via immunoSEQ multiplex PCR, lists solely in-frame clones and lacks some. The table shows about 100,000 clones, with about a tenth occurring only once. Sequencing was done on a sample of PBMCs. These receptor sequences come from a man aged 35-49 years in good health and CMV-seropositive.

The gene calls are TRBV6-5 and TRBJ2-5; TRBD2 aligns across 11 bases. With the DNA end fitting TRBJ2-7 better, the J assignment may be wrong. The germline gives CDR1 MNHEY, CDR2 SVGAGI. The length of the CDR3 is 15 residues. DNA of the CDR3: TGTGCCAGCACTCGGGGGACTAGCGGACCCTACGAGCAGTACTTC. This sequence encodes CASTRGTSGPYEQYF.

This clone was detected only a few times. The chain couples TRBV5-1 to TRBJ1-2; tentative D call: TRBD1 (5 bases). V was cut by 4 bases and J by 1 base, with 8 bases left in between. The CDR3 runs to 13 residues. CDR1 and CDR2 from the germline V gene are SGHRS and YFSETQ. Written as DNA, the CDR3 is TGCGCCAGCAGCCCCGACAGTAACTATGGCTACACCTTC. This encodes CASSPDSNYGYTF.

The rearrangement links TRBV4-1 to TRBJ2-1, with D uncertain. Trimming pared 2 bases from V and 3 bases from J, leaving 8 bases between. This CDR3 spans 14 amino acids. Germline CDR1 and CDR2: MGHRA and YSYEKL. CDR3: CASSQSGNYNEQFF. The CDR3 DNA sequence: TGCGCCAGCAGCCAATCGGGTAACTACAATGAGCAGTTCTTC.

This clone appeared a few times. The chain joins TRBV6-5 to TRBJ1-1; D not certain. Deletions cut 0 bases from V and 3 bases from J, with 8 bases between. CDR1 is MNHEY and CDR2 is SVGAGI in the germline V gene. The CDR3 runs 14 residues. The CDR3 spells CASSYSLAYTEAFF. CDR3 in DNA: TGTGCCAGCAGTTACTCGTTAGCATACACTGAAGCTTTCTTT.